Listed below are T cell receptor beta chains from one sample, sequenced in a study of cytomegalovirus exposure and HLA in healthy donors. TCRdb's table, derived via immunoSEQ multiplex PCR, lists solely in-frame clones and lacks some. Here the sample spans more than 95,000 clones, 12% being singletons. Material: PBMCs. The receptors here all came from a man aged 35 to 55 in good health and CMV-seropositive. The conserved cysteine and the conserved F or W are not part of the CDR3 here. Clone size is given for some rows only: seen once, a few or many times, or a class if the clone is expanded.

CDR3 length,clone size,V gene,CDR3 protein
12,-,TRBV9,ASSVVGLANEQF
12,-,TRBV29-1,SVEDRGGRETQY
12,few,TRBV6-6,ASSSGTSAIEQY
12,few,TRBV7-2,ASSPAGGFNGYT
12,-,TRBV6-5,ASRGTGGSLEQY
13,-,TRBV19,ASSISGGRQETQY
14,few,TRBV4-1,ASSRSDRGTLNEQF
13,-,TRBV7-2,ASSRLAGVTGELF
14,-,TRBV11-2,ASSPTSAVGANVLT
9,-,TRBV10-2,ASSEFSEQY
13,-,TRBV7-9,ASSLMGSLSYGYT
12,-,TRBV2,ASNYRGNAGELF
16,few,TRBV13,ASSLDSGSGSLYNEQF